This TCR beta chain was identified during a study of shared clonotypes between healthy human individuals. Study context: Donors consisted of a couple of women and three men between 18 and 49.

Repertoires were generated with immunoSEQ multiplex PCR, while TCRdb's copy carries only in-frame clones and drops some. Here the sample spans roughly 500,000 clones, around 79% being singletons. J gave up 0 bases and V 5 bases, and 9 bases lay outside the gene matches. Per the germline V gene, CDR1 is SGHTA and CDR2 is FQGNSA. The CDR3 length is 16 residues. The chain recombines TRBV7-2 with TRBJ1-1; 7 bases match TRBD1. The sequencing input was PBMCs. The TCR originated in a middle-aged woman in good health. Some clones in this sample may be carry-over from other donors' samples. In DNA form, the CDR3 reads TGTGCCAGCAGCCTCGGGACAGCTACATTGAACACTGAAGCTTTCTTT. Translating gives CASSLGTATLNTEAFF.